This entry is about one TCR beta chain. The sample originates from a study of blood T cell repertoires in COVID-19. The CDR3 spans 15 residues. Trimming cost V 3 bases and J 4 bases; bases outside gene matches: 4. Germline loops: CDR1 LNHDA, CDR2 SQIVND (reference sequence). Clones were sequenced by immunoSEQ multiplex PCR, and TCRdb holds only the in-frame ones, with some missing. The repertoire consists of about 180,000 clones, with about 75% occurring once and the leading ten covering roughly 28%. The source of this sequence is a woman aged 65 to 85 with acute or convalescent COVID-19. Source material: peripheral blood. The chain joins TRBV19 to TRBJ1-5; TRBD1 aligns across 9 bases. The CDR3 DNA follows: TGTGCCAGTAGTATCGCCGGGACAGGGAATCAGCCCCAGCATTTT. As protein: CASSIAGTGNQPQHF.